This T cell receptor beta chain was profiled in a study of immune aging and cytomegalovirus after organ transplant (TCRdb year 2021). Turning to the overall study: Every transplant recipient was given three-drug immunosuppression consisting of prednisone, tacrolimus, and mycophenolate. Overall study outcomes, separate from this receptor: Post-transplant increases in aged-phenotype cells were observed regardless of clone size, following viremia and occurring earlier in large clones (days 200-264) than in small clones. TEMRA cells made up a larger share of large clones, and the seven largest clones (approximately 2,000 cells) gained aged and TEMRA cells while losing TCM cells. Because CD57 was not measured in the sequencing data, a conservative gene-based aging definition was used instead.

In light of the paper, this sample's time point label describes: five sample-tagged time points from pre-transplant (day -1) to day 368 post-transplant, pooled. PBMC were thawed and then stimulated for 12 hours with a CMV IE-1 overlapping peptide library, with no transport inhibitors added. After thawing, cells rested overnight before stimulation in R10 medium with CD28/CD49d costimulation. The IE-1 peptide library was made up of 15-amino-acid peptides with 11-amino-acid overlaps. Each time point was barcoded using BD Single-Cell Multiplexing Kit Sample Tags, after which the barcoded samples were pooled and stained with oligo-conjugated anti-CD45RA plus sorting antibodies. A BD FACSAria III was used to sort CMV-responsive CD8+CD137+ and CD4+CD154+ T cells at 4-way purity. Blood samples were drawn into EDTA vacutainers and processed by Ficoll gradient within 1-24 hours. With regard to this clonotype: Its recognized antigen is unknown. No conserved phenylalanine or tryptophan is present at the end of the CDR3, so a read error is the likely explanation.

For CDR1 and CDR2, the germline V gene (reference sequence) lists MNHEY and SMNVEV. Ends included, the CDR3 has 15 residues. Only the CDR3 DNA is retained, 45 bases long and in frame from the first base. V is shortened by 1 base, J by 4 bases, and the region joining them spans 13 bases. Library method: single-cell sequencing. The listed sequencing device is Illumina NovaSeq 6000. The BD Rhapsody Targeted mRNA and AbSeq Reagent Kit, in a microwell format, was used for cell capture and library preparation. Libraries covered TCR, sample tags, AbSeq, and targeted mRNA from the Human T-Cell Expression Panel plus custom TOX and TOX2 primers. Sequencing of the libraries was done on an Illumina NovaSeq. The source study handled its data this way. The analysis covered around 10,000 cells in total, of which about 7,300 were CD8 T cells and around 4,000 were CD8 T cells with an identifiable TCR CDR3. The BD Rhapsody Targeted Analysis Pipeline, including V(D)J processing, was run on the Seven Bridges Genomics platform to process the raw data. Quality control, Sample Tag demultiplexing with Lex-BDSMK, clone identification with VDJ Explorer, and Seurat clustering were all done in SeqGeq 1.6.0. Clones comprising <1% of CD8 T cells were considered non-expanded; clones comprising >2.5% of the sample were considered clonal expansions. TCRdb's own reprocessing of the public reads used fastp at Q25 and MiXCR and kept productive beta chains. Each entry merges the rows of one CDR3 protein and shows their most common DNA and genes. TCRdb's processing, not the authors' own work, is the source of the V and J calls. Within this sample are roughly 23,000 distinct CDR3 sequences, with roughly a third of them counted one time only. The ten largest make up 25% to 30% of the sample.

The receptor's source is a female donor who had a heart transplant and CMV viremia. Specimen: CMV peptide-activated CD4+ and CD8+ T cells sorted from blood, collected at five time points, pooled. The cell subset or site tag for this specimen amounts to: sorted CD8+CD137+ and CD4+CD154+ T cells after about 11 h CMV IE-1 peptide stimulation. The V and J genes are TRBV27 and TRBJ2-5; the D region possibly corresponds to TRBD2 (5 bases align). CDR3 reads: CASSLYGPGGETQYL. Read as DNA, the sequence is TGTGCCAGCAGTTTATACGGACCAGGAGGAGAGACCCAGTACCTT.